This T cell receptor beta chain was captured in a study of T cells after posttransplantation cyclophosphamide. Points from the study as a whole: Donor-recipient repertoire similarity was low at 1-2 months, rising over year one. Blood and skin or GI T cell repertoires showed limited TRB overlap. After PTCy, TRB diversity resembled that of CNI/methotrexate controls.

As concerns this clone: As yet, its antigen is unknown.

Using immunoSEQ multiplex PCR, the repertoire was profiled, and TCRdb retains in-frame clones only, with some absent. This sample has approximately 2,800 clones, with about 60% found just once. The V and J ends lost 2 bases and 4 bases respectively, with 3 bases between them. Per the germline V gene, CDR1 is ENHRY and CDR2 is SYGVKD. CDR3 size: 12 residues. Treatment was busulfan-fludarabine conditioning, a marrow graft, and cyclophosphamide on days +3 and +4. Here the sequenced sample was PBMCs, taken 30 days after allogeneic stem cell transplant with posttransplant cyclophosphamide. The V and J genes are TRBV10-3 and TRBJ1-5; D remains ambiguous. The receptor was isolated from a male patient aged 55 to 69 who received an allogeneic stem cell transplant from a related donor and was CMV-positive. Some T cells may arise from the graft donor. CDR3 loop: CAISEANQPQHF. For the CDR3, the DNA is TGTGCCATCAGTGAGGCGAATCAGCCCCAGCATTTT.